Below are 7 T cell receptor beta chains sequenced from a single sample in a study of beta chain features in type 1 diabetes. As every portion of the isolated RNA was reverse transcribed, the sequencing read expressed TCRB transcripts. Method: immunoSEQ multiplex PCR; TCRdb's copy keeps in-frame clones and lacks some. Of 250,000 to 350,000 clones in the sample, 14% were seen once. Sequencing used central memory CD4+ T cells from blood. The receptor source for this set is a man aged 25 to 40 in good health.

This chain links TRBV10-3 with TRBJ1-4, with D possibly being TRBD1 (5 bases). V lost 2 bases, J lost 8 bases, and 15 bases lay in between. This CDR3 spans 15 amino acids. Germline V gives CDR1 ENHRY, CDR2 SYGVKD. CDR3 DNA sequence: TGTGCCATCAGTGAGGGCCCCAGGGCAGGCGAAAAACTGTTTTTT. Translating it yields CAISEGPRAGEKLFF.

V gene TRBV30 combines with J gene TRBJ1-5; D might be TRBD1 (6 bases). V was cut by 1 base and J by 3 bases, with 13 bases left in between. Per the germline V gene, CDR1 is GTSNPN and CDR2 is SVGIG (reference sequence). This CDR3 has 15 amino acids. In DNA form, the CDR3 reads TGTGCCTGGAGTGCGGGGGCAGCTCTCAATCAGCCCCAGCATTTT. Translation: CAWSAGAALNQPQHF.

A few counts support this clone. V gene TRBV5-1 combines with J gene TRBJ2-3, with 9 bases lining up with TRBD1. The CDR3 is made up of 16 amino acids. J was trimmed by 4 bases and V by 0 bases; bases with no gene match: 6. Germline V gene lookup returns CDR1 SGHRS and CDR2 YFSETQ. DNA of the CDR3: TGCGCCAGCAGCTTGGAGGGACAGGGTGGTGCAGATACGCAGTATTTT. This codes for CASSLEGQGGADTQYF. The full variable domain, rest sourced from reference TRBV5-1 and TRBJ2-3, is KAGVTQTPRYLIKTRGQQVTLSCSPISGHRSVSWYQQTPGQGLQFLFEYFSETQRNKGNFPGRFSGRQFSNSRSEMNVSTLELGDSALYLCASSLEGQGGADTQYFGPGTRLTVL.

The CDR3, as DNA: TGTGCCAGCAGCTTAGGACAGACCCAGCCCCAGCATTTT. Translated: CASSLGQTQPQHF. This chain uses TRBV5-4 with TRBJ1-5; a weak D match, TRBD1 (6 bases). V was pared by 2 bases and J by 7 bases, with 10 bases between. In germline, CDR1 is SGHNT, CDR2 YYREEE (reference sequence). The CDR3 is 13 amino acids.

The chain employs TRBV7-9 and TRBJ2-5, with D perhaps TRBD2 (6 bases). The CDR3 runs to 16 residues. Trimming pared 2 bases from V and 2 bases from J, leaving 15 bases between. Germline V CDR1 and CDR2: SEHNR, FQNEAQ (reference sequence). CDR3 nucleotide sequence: TGTGCCAGCAGCTTATCTCCGGGACTCCTTCAAGAGACCCAGTACTTC. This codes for CASSLSPGLLQETQYF.

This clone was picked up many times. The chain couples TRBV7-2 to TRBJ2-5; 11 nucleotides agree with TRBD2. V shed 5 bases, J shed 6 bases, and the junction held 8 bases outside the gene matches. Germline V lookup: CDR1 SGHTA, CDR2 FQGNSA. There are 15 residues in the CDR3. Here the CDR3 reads CASSIIAGGRKTQYF. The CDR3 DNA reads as TGTGCCAGCAGCATCATAGCGGGGGGGCGGAAGACCCAGTACTTC.

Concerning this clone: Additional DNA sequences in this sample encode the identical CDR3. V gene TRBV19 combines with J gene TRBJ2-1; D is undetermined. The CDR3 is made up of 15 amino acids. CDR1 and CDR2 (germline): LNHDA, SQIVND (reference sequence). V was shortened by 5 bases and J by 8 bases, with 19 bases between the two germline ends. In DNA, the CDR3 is TGTGCCAGTAGTGAAACGGCAGGAGCCACGGATGAGCAGTTCTTC. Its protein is CASSETAGATDEQFF.